One sample yielded the 16 T cell receptor beta chains listed below, sequenced in a study of radiation and T cells in renal cell carcinoma. Here immunoSEQ multiplex PCR was the method, and the copy in TCRdb shows in-frame clones only, minus some. This sample has under 100,000 clones; 85% occur once, and the top ten carry just under 9.5%. Noted time point: blood 4 weeks post-SBRT, at nephrectomy. The treatment is: 15 Gy SBRT to primary tumor, nephrectomy 4 weeks later. The source was blood, collected from a patient whose treatment included radiotherapy and nephrectomy. The receptors shown here come from a man aged 50-60 years with renal cell carcinoma.

This chain uses TRBV5-1 with TRBJ2-3; D is uncertain. V lost 5 bases and J lost 2, with 9 bases in between. This CDR3 contains 13 residues. Germline loops: CDR1 SGHRS, CDR2 YFSETQ. This chain's CDR3 is CASSLVPTDTQYF. DNA for the CDR3: TGCGCCAGCAGTCTAGTCCCCACAGATACGCAGTATTTT.

The CDR3 DNA is TGTGCCAGCAGGGGGCGTCGACAGCCCGGGGAGCTGTTTTTT. The encoded protein is CASRGRRQPGELFF. The rearrangement links TRBV6-1 to TRBJ2-2; tentatively, D is TRBD1 (5 bases). V shed 6 bases and J shed 6 bases, with 14 bases lying between them. This CDR3 spans 14 amino acids. Germline V lookup: CDR1 MNHNS, CDR2 SASEGT.

The CDR3 here is CAWKRKNTEAFF. As DNA, the CDR3 is TGTGCCTGGAAGAGGAAGAACACTGAAGCTTTCTTT. The rearrangement links TRBV30 to TRBJ1-1; no firm D call. The CDR3 is 12 amino acids. Germline loops: CDR1 GTSNPN, CDR2 SVGIG (reference sequence). V lost 4 bases and J lost 1, with 7 bases in between.

The CDR3 loop is CASSVGAGARGTEAFF. The CDR3 DNA follows: TGTGCCAGCAGCGTAGGAGCGGGGGCGAGGGGCACTGAAGCTTTCTTT. The chain joins TRBV9 to TRBJ1-1; D might be TRBD1 (6 bases). The CDR3 is 16 residues long. Germline CDR1 SGDLS, CDR2 YYNGEE. With 0 bases removed from V and 4 bases from J, the gap between germline ends came to 16 bases.

The chain joins TRBV4-2 to TRBJ2-5; a weak D match, TRBD1 (6 bases). Trimming shortened V by 0 bases and J by 9 bases, and 23 bases separated the two germline ends. The CDR3 loop spans 17 amino acids. Germline lookup yields CDR1 LGHNA and CDR2 YNFKEQ. The CDR3 region is CASSQDVDRDTEVAQYF. CDR3 sequence (DNA): TGTGCCAGCAGCCAAGATGTGGATCGGGACACCGAGGTCGCCCAGTACTTC.

The genes are TRBV7-8 and TRBJ1-2; no clear D gene. The CDR3 consists of 16 residues. Germline-derived CDR1 and CDR2 are SGHVS and FQNEAQ. Trimming stripped 1 base from V and 5 bases from J, with 17 bases between. The chain's CDR3 is CASSLVSVVGKYGYTF. The CDR3 nucleotides are TGTGCCAGCAGCTTAGTCTCGGTCGTTGGGAAGTATGGCTACACCTTC.

This clone has a single count. This chain uses TRBV5-1 with TRBJ2-3; perhaps TRBD2 as D (5 bases). The CDR3 totals 14 residues. CDR1 is SGHRS, CDR2 YFSETQ, per germline. Deletions cut 3 bases from V and 1 base from J, with 9 bases between. As DNA, the CDR3 is TGCGCCAGCAGCTCCACCGGGGGCACAGATACGCAGTATTTT. Translation gives CASSSTGGTDTQYF.

V is TRBV5-1 and J is TRBJ1-2, with TRBD1 identical over 9 bases. The CDR3 consists of 14 residues. The trim removed 1 base at V and 8 bases at J, leaving 6 bases unmatched. Germline CDR1 SGHRS, CDR2 YFSETQ. The CDR3 DNA reads as TGCGCCAGCAGCTTGCAGGCGACAGGGGGAGGCTACACCTTC. Translating gives CASSLQATGGGYTF. The full variable domain, completed using reference TRBV5-1 and TRBJ1-2, is KAGVTQTPRYLIKTRGQQVTLSCSPISGHRSVSWYQQTPGQGLQFLFEYFSETQRNKGNFPGRFSGRQFSNSRSEMNVSTLELGDSALYLCASSLQATGGGYTFGSGTRLTVV.

The chain is built from TRBV27 and TRBJ1-4; weak D call: TRBD1 (6 bases). The V end was cut by 6 bases, the J end by 8 bases, with 28 bases between. The V gene's germline CDR1 is MNHEY and CDR2 SMNVEV (reference sequence). This CDR3 has 18 amino acids. CDR3 nucleotide sequence: TGTGCCAGCAGCCCCAAGGGTGGGACACGAGGGCTAGTCGAAAAACTGTTTTTT. Protein sequence: CASSPKGGTRGLVEKLFF.

The V and J genes are TRBV6-1 and TRBJ2-3, with TRBD2 matching 7 bases. The V gene end was trimmed by 11 bases and the J gene end by 2 bases; junction bases not matched to a gene: 4. Per germline, CDR1 MNHNS and CDR2 SASEGT. The CDR3 loop spans 12 amino acids. The CDR3 loop reads CAARDYTDTQYF. CDR3 nucleotide sequence: TGTGCCGCACGGGACTACACAGATACGCAGTATTTT.

The rearrangement links TRBV10-3 to TRBJ1-1; D unclear. The CDR3 contains 11 residues. Germline lookup yields CDR1 ENHRY and CDR2 SYGVKD. The V and J ends lost 0 bases and 7 bases respectively, with 3 bases between them. The CDR3 region has the DNA TGTGCCATCAGTGAGTCGTATGAAGCTTTCTTT. It yields the protein CAISESYEAFF.

V usage is TRBV6-5 and J usage is TRBJ2-1; D unclear. The V gene lost 2 bases and the J gene lost 4 bases, with 12 bases spanning the gap. CDR1 is MNHEY, CDR2 SVGAGI, per germline. The CDR3 length is 15 residues. DNA of the CDR3: TGTGCCAGCAGTTACGTGGGTTCCGGATACAATGAGCAGTTCTTC. Its protein product is CASSYVGSGYNEQFF.

CDR3 DNA sequence: TGTGCCAGCTCCCGGGACAGGGGCTTCCTGGGGAACACCATATATTTT. Translating it yields CASSRDRGFLGNTIYF. The chain combines TRBV18 with TRBJ1-3; TRBD1 agrees at 10 bases. The germline V gene has CDR1 KGHSH and CDR2 LQKENI. CDR3 length: 16 residues. The ends lost 6 bases at V and 7 bases at J; junction bases unmatched: 12.

The chain uses TRBV30 and TRBJ2-7; no clear D. Trimming took 0 bases from V and 3 from J, leaving 9 bases between them. The CDR3 runs to 13 residues. Per the germline V gene, CDR1 is GTSNPN and CDR2 is SVGIG (reference sequence). The CDR3 coding sequence is TGTGCCTGGAGTGTAAACGGAAACTACGAGCAGTACTTC. It translates to CAWSVNGNYEQYF. The full variable domain, its missing parts supplied by reference TRBV30 and TRBJ2-7, is SQTIHQWPATLVQPVGSPLSLECTVEGTSNPNLYWYRQAAGRGLQLLFYSVGIGQISSEVPQNLSASRPQDRQFILSSKKLLLSDSGFYLCAWSVNGNYEQYFGPGTRLTVT.

This chain connects TRBV5-1 to TRBJ2-7, with D maybe TRBD2 (6 bases). The CDR3 sequence is 14 residues long. Trimming cost V 4 bases and J 5 bases, with 16 bases left between them. The V gene's germline CDR1 is SGHRS and CDR2 YFSETQ. In DNA, the CDR3 is TGCGCCAGCAGCCGGAGCGGGTTCCCTAACGAGCAGTACTTC. It translates to CASSRSGFPNEQYF.

The chain is built from TRBV5-6 and TRBJ2-2; possible D gene TRBD2, 5 bases. Germline V CDR1 and CDR2: SGHDT, YYEEEE. CDR3 length: 16 residues. V was pared by 2 bases and J by 1 base, with 12 bases between. CDR3 loop: CASSLGAVMNTGELFF. CDR3 DNA: TGTGCCAGCAGCTTAGGAGCGGTGATGAACACCGGGGAGCTGTTTTTT.